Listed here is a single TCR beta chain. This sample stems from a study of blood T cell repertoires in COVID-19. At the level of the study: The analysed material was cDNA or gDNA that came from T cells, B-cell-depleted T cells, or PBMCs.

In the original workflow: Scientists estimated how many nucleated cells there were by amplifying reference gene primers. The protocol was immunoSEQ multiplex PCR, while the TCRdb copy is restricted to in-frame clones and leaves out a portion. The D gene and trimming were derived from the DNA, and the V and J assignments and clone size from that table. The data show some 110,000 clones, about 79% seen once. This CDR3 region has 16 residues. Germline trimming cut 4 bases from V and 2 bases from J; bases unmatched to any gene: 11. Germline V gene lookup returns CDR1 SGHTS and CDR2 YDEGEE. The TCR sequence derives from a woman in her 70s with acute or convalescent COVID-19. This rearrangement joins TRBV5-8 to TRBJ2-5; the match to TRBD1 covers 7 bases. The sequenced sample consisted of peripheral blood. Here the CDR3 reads CASSGGQIWAQETQYF. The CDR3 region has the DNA TGTGCCAGCAGCGGGGGACAGATCTGGGCGCAAGAGACCCAGTACTTC.